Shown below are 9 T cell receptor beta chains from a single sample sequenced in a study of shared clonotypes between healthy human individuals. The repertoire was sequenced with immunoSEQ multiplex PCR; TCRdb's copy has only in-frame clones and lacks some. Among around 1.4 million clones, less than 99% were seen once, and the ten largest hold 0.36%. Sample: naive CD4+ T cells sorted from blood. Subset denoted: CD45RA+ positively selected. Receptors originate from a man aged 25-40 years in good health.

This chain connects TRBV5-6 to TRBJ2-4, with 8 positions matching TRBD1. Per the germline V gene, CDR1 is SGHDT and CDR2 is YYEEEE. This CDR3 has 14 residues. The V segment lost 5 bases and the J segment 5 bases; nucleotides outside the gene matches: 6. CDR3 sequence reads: CASSPTGEENIQYF. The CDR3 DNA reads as TGTGCCAGCAGTCCGACAGGGGAGGAAAACATTCAGTACTTC.

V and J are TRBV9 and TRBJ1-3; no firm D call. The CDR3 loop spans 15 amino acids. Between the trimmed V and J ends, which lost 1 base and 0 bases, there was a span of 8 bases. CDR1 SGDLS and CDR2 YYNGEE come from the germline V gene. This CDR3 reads CASSVKAASGNTIYF. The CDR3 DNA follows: TGTGCCAGCAGCGTAAAGGCAGCCTCTGGAAACACCATATATTTT.

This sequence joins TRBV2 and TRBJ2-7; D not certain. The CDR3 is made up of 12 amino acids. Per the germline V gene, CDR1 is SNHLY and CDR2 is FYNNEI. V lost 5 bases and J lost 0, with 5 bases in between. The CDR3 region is CASSKSSYEQYF. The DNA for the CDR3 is TGTGCCAGCAGTAAGAGCTCCTACGAGCAGTACTTC. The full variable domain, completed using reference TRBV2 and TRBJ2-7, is EPEVTQTPSHQVTQMGQEVILRCVPISNHLYFYWYRQILGQKVEFLVSFYNNEISEKSEIFDDQFSVERPDGSNFTLKIRSTKLEDSAMYFCASSKSSYEQYFGPGTRLTVT.

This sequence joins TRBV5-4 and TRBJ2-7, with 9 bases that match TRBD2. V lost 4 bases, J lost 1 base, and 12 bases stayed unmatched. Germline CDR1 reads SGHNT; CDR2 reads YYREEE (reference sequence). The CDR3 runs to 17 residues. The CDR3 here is CASSPRQGLASSYEQYF. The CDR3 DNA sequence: TGTGCCAGCAGCCCCCGACAAGGACTAGCGAGTTCCTACGAGCAGTACTTC.

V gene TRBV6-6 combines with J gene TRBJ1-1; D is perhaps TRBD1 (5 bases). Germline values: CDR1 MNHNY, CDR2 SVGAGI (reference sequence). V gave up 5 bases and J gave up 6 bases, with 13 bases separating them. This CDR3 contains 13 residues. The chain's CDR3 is CASSGQGYAEAFF. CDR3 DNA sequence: TGTGCCAGCAGTGGGCAGGGCTACGCTGAAGCTTTCTTT.

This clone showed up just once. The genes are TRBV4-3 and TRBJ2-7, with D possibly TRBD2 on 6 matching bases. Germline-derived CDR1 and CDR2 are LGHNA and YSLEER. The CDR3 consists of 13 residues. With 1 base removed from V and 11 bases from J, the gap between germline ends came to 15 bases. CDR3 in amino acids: CASSQVAESVKYF. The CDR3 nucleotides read TGCGCCAGCAGCCAAGTAGCGGAATCAGTCAAGTACTTC.

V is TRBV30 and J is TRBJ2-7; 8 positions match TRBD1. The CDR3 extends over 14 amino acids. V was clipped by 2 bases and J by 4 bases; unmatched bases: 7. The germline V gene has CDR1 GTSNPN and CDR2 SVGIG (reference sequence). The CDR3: CAWSRGTGGYEQYF. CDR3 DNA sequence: TGTGCCTGGAGTCGGGGGACAGGAGGTTACGAGCAGTACTTC. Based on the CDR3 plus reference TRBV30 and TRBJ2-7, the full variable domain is SQTIHQWPATLVQPVGSPLSLECTVEGTSNPNLYWYRQAAGRGLQLLFYSVGIGQISSEVPQNLSASRPQDRQFILSSKKLLLSDSGFYLCAWSRGTGGYEQYFGPGTRLTVT.

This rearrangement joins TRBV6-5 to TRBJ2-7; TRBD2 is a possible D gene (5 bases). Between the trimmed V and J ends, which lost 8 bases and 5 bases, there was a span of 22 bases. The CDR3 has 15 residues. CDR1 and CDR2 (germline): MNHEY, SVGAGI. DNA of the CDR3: TGTGCCAGCCACCCCCGGGGTCTAGGGTTTAACGAGCAGTACTTC. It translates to CASHPRGLGFNEQYF.

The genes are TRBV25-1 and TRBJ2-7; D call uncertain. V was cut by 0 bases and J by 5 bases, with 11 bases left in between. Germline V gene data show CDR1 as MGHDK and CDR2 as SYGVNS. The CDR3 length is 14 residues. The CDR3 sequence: CASSEYGRTDEQYF. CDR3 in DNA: TGTGCCAGCAGTGAATACGGCAGGACCGACGAGCAGTACTTC.